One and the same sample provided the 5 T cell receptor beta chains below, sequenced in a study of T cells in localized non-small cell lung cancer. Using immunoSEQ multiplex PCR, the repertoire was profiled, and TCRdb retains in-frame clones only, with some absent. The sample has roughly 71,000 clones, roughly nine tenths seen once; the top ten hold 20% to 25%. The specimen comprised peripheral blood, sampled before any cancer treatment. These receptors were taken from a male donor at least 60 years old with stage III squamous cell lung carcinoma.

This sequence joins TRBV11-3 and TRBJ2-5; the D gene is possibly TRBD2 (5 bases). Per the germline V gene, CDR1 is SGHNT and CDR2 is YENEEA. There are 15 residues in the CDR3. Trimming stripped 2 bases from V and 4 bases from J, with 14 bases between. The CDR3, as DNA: TGTGCCAGCAGCTTAAGTACGGGGATTGGAGAGACCCAGTACTTC. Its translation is CASSLSTGIGETQYF. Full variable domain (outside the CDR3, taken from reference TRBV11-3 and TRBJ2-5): EAGVVQSPRYKIIEKKQPVAFWCNPISGHNTLYWYLQNLGQGPELLIRYENEEAVDDSQLPKDRFSAERLKGVDSTLKIQPAELGDSAVYLCASSLSTGIGETQYFGPGTRLLVL.

CDR3 nucleotide sequence: TGTGCCAGCAGCCAAGATCGGGGAGGGGGCGAGCAGCCCCAGCATTTT. Residues: CASSQDRGGGEQPQHF. The chain joins TRBV4-2 to TRBJ1-5; 7 bases agree with TRBD1. Trimming took 0 bases from V and 7 from J; bases not matched to a gene: 9. This CDR3 comprises 16 residues. The germline gives CDR1 LGHNA, CDR2 YNFKEQ.

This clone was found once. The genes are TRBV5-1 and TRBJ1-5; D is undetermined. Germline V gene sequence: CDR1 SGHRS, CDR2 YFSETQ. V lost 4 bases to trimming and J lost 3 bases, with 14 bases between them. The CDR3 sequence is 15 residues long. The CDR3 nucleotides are TGCGCCAGCAGCATGAACGCGGGAGACAATCAGCCCCAGCATTTT. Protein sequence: CASSMNAGDNQPQHF.

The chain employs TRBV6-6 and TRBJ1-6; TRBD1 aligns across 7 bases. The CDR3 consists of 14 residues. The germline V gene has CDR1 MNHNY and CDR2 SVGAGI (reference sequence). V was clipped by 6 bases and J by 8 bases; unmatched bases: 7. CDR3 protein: CASRSGTEHSPLHF. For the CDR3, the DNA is TGTGCCAGCAGGTCCGGGACAGAGCATTCACCCCTCCACTTT.

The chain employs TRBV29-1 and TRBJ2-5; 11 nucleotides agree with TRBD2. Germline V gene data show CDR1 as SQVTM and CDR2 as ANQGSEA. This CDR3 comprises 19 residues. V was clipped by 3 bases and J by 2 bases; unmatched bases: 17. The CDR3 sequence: CSVESRGWTSGLPQETQYF. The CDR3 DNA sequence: TGCAGCGTTGAGTCGAGGGGGTGGACTAGCGGGCTCCCTCAAGAGACCCAGTACTTC.